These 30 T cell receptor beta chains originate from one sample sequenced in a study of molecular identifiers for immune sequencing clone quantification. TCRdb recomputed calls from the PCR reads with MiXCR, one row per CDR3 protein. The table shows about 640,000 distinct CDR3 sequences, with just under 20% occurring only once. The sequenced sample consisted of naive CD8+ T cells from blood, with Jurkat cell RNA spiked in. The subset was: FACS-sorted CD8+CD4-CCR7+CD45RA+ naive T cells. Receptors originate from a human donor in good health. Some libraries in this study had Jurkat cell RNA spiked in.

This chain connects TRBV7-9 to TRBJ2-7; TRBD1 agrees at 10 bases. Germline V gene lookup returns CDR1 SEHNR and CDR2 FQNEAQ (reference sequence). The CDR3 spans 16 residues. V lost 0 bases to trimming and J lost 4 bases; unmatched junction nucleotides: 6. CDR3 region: CASSLATTGGVYEQYF. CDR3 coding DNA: TGTGCCAGCAGCTTAGCGACGACAGGGGGCGTATACGAGCAGTACTTC.

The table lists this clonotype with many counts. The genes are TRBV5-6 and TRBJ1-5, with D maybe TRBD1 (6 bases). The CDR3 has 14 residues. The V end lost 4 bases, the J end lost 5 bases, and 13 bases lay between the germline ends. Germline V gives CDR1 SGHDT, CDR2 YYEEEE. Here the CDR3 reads CASSPGAGDQPQHF. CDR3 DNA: TGTGCCAGCAGCCCGGGGGCAGGGGATCAGCCCCAGCATTTT.

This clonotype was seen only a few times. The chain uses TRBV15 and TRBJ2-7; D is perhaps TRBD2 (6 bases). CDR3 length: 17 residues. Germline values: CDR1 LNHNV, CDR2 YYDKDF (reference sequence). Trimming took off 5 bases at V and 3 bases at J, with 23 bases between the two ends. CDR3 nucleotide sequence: TGTGCCACCAGCCCCGGGGGAAGGTTGGTTCGGAGCTACGAGCAGTACTTC. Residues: CATSPGGRLVRSYEQYF. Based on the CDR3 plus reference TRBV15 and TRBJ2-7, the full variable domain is DAMVIQNPRYQVTQFGKPVTLSCSQTLNHNVMYWYQQKSSQAPKLLFHYYDKDFNNEADTPDNFQSRRPNTSFCFLDIRSPGLGDTAMYLCATSPGGRLVRSYEQYFGPGTRLTVT.

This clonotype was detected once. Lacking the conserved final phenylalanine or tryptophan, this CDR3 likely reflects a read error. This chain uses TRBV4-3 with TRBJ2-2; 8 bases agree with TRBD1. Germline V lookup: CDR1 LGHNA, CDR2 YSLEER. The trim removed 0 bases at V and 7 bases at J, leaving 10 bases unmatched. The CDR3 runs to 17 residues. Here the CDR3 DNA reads TGCGCCAGCAGCCAAGATCTGCCAGGGGGCTATTACGGGGAGCTGTTTTAT. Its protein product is CASSQDLPGGYYGELFY.

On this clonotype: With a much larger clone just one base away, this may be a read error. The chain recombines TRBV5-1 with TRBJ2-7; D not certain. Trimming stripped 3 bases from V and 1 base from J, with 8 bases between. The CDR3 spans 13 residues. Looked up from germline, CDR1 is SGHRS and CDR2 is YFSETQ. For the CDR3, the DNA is TGCGCCAGCAGCTGGGTTGGGTCCTACGAGCAGTACTTC. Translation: CASSWVGSYEQYF.

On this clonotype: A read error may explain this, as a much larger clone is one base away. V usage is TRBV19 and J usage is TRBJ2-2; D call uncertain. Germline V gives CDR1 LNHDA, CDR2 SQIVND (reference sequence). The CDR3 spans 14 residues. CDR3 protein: CASSMGSNAGELFF. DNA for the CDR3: TGTGCCAGTAGTATGGGGTCGAACGCCGGGGAGCTGTTTTTT.

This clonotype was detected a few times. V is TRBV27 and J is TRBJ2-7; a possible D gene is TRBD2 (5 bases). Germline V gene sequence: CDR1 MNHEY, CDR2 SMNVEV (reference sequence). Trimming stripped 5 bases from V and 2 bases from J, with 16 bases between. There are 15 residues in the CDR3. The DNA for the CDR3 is TGTGCCAGCAGTCCCACGGGAAGTCAAACCTACGAGCAGTACTTC. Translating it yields CASSPTGSQTYEQYF.

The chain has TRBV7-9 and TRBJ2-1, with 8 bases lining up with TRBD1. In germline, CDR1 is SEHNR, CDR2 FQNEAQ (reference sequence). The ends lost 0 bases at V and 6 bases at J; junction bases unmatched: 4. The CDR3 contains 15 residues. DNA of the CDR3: TGTGCCAGCAGCTTAGCGACAGGGGTACTCAATGAGCAGTTCTTC. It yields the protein CASSLATGVLNEQFF.

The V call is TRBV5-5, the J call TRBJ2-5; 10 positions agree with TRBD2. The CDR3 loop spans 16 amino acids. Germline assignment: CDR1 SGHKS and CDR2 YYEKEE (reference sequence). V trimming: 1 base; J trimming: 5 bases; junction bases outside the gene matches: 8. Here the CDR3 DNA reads TGTGCCAGCAGCTTGTCTCTAGCGGGGGACTACGAGACCCAGTACTTC. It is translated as CASSLSLAGDYETQYF.

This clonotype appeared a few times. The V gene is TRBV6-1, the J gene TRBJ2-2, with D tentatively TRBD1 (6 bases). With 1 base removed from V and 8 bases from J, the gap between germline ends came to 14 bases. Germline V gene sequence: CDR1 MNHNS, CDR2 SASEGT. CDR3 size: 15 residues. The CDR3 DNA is TGTGCCAGCAGTGAAGTGGCAGGGGTCGGTGGGGAGCTGTTTTTT. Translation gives CASSEVAGVGGELFF.

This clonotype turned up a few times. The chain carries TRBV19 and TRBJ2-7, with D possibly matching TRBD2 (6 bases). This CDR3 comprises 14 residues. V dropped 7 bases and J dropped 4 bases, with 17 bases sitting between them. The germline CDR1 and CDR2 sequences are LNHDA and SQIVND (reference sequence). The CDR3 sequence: CASTYSGREYEQYF. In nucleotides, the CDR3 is TGTGCCAGTACTTACTCCGGGAGAGAATACGAGCAGTACTTC. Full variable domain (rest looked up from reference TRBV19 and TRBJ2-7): DGGITQSPKYLFRKEGQNVTLSCEQNLNHDAMYWYRQDPGQGLRLIYYSQIVNDFQKGDIAEGYSVSREKKESFPLTVTSAQKNPTAFYLCASTYSGREYEQYFGPGTRLTVT.

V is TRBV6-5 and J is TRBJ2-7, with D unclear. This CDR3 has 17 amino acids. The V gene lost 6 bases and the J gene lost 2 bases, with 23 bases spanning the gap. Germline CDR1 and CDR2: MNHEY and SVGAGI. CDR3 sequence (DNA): TGTGCCAGCAGCTCCGGGCCTTGGGGATTCGGAACCTACGAGCAGTACTTC. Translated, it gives CASSSGPWGFGTYEQYF.

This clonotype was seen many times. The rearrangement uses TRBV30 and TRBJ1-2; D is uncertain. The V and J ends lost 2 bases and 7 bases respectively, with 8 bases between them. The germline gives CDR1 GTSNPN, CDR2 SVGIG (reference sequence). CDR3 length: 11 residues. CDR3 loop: CAWSSRVGYTF. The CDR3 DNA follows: TGTGCCTGGAGTAGTAGGGTTGGCTACACCTTC.

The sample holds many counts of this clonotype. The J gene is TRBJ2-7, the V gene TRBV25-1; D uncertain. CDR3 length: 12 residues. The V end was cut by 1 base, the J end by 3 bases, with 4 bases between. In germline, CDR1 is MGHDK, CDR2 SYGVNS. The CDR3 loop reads CASSEFFYEQYF. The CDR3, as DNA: TGTGCCAGCAGTGAATTTTTCTACGAGCAGTACTTC.

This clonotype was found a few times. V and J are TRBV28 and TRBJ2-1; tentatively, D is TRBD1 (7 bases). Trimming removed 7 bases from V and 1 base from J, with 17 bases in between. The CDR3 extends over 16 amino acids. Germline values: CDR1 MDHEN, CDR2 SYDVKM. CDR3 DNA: TGTGCCAGCACCTCCCGACAGGGAGGTTCCTACAATGAGCAGTTCTTC. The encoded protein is CASTSRQGGSYNEQFF.

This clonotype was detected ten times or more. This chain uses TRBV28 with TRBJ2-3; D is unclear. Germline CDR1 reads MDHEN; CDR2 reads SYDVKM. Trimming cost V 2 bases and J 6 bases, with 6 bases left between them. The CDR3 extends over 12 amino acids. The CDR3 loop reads CASSLGFDTQYF. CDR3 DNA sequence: TGTGCCAGCAGTTTAGGGTTTGATACGCAGTATTTT.

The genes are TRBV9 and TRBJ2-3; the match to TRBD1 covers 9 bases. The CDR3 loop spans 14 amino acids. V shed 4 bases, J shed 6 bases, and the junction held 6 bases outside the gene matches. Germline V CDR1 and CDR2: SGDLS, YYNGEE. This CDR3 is CASSLDRGKDTQYF. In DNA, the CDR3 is TGTGCCAGCAGCCTGGACAGGGGCAAGGATACGCAGTATTTT.

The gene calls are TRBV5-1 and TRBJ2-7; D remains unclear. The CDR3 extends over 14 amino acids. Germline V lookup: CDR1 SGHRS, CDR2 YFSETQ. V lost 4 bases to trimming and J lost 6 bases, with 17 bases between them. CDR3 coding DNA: TGCGCCAGCAGCCAGGACGGATCCCTAATCGAGCAGTACTTC. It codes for CASSQDGSLIEQYF.

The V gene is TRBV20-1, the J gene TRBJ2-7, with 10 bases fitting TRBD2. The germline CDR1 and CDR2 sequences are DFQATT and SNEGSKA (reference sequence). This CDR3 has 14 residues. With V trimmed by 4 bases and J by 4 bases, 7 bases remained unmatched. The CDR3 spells CSAISASGGYEQYF. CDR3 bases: TGCAGTGCTATTTCGGCTAGCGGGGGTTACGAGCAGTACTTC.

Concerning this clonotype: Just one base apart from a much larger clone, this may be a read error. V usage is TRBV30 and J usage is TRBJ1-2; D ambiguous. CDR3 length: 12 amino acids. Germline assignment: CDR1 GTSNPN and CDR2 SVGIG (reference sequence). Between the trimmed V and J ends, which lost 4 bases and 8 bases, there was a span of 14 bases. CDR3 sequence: CAWNVGPGGYTF. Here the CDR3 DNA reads TGTGCCTGGAATGTAGGGCCCGGCGGCTACACCTTC.

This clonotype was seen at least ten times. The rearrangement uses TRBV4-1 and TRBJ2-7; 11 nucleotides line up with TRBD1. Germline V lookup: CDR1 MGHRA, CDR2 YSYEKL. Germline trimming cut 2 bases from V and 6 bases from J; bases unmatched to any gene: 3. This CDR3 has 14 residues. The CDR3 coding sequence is TGCGCCAGCAGCCAACCGGGACAGGGGGTCGAGCAGTACTTC. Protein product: CASSQPGQGVEQYF.

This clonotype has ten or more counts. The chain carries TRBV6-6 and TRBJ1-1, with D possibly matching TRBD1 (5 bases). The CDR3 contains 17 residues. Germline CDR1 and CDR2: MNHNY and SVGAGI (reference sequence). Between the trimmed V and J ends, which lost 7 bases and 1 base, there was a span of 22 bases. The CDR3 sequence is CASTMGPLWERNTEAFF. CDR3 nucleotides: TGTGCCAGCACCATGGGACCCCTATGGGAGAGGAACACTGAAGCTTTCTTT.

CDR3: CASSPQEADEKLFF. Written as DNA, the CDR3 is TGTGCCAGCAGCCCCCAGGAGGCGGATGAAAAACTGTTTTTT. This chain joins TRBV3-1 and TRBJ1-4; no clear D gene. Germline lookup yields CDR1 LGHDT and CDR2 YNNKEL (reference sequence). The CDR3 runs 14 residues. V shed 4 bases and J shed 6 bases, with 12 bases lying between them.

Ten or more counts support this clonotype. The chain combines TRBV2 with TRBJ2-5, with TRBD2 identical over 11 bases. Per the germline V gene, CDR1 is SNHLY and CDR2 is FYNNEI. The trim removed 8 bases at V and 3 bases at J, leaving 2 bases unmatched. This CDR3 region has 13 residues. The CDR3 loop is CASRLAGKETQYF. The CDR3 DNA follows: TGTGCCAGCCGACTAGCGGGGAAAGAGACCCAGTACTTC.

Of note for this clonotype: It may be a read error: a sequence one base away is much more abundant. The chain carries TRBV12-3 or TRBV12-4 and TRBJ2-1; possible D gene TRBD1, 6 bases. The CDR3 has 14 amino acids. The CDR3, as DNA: TGTGCCAGCAGTTATGGGACACCCAACAATGGGCAGTTCTTC. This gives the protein CASSYGTPNNGQFF.

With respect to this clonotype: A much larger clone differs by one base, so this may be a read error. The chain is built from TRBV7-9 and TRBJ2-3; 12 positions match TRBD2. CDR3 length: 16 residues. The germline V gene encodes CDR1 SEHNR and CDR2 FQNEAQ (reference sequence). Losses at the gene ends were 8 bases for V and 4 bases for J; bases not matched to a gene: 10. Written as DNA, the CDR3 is TGTGCCAGCGGCTCCCGACTAGCGGGAGCCCCAGATACGCAGTATTTT. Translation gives CASGSRLAGAPDTQYF.

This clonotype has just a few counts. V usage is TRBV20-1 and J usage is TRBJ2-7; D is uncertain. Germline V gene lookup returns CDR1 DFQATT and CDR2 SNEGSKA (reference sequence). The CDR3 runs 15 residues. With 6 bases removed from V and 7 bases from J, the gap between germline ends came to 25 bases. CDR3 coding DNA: TGCAGTGCCCCCCTGGCTGACGGATCGCTACGAGAGCAGTACTTC. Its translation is CSAPLADGSLREQYF.

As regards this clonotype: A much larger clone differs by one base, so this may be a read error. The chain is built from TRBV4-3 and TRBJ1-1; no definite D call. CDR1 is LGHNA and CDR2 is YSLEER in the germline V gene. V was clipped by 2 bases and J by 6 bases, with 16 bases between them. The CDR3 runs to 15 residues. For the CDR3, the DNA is TGCGCCAGCAGCCAATCTTATGCGTCCTCCGCTGAAGCTTTCTTT. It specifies CASSQSYASSAEAFF.

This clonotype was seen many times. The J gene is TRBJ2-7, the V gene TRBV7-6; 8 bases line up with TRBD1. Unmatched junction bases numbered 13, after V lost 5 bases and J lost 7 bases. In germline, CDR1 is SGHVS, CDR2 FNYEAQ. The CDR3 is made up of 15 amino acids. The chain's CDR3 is CASSPTGGIPGEQYF. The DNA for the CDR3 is TGTGCCAGCAGCCCAACAGGGGGAATCCCGGGGGAGCAGTACTTC.

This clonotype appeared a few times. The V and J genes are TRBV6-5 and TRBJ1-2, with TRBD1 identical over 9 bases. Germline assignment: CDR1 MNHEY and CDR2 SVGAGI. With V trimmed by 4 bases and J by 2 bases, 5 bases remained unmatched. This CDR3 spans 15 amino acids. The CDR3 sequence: CASSSGTGPNYGYTF. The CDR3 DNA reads TGTGCCAGCAGTTCCGGGACAGGGCCCAACTATGGCTACACCTTC.